This TCR beta chain stems from a study of shared clonotypes between healthy human individuals. Study-wide context: CD4 naive cells filled three plates per donor, CD4 memory three, CD8 naive two and CD8 memory one. The study, taken as a whole, reports: Only a few donors were included, so the genetic and exposure-history diversity represented was limited. Generally, naive subsets came out with larger estimated richness than memory subsets.

Assay used: immunoSEQ multiplex PCR; TCRdb lists only in-frame clones, some missing. Among some 2.3 million clones listed, approximately 95% were seen once. The authors divided CD4+ cells into CD45RA+ naive and CD45RA-negative memory subsets. V dropped 6 bases and J dropped 0; count of bases not matched to a gene: 3. Germline CDR1 and CDR2: MNHEY and SVGAGI. The CDR3 length is 15 residues. Regarding this clone: Its antigen is not known.

Sequencing was done on a sample of naive CD4+ T cells from PBMCs. Regarding subset: CD45RA+ positively selected. The chain recombines TRBV6-5 with TRBJ2-7; 12 bases agree with TRBD2. The TCR was taken from a man aged 18 to 35 in good health. Some clones in this sample may be carry-over from other donors' samples. The CDR3, as DNA: TGTGCCAGCAGGACTAGCGGGGGTCTCTCCTACGAGCAGTACTTC. Residues: CASRTSGGLSYEQYF.